This TCR beta chain is drawn from a study of CD8 T cells in ankylosing spondylitis. General study points: Within ankylosing spondylitis blood, a TCR beta motif made up of eight highly homologous variants appeared to be characteristic.

TCRdb independently ran MiXCR on the 5' RACE reads; one entry per CDR3 protein. The sample consists of around 88,000 distinct CDR3 sequences, 7.5% to 9% of them appearing once. This clonotype showed up just a few times. Its antigen remains unidentified. The CDR3 is 12 residues long. The germline V gene encodes CDR1 MNHEY and CDR2 SMNVEV (reference sequence). V lost 8 bases to trimming and J lost 7 bases, with 14 bases between them. This TCR was sampled from a male donor with ankylosing spondylitis or in good health (not recorded which). The sample taken for sequencing was blood, either unsorted or a sorted T cell fraction (not recorded which). The gene calls are TRBV27 and TRBJ2-5; D is undetermined. CDR3 region: CASSSVYGTQYF. The CDR3 bases are TGTGCCAGCTCTTCGGTCTACGGGACCCAGTACTTC.